The 6 T cell receptor beta chains listed next were all sequenced from one sample in a study of naive and memory T cell subsets. Notes on the study in general: Naive repertoires, especially CD8, held a few larger clonotypes, possibly memory cells re-expressing CD45RA.

These TCRs are of unknown antigen specificity. Both TRBC1 and TRBC2 were covered by a beta constant-region primer of two equimolar oligonucleotides. Ligated cDNA was amplified by four rounds of PCR with nested alpha and beta constant-region primers and SP2. TCRdb re-analysed the UMI-ligation and nested PCR reads in MiXCR, keeping a single row per CDR3 protein. Of 150,000 or so distinct CDR3 sequences detected, roughly 22% appear once; the ten largest clones hold about 0.11%. The sequenced material came from naive CD4+ T cells from blood. The receptors here all came from a human donor in good health.

J is TRBJ2-4 and V is TRBV15; 10 positions match TRBD2. There are 14 residues in the CDR3. The germline V gene encodes CDR1 LNHNV and CDR2 YYDKDF (reference sequence). V was clipped by 8 bases and J by 7 bases; unmatched bases: 8. The CDR3 DNA reads TGTGCCACCCAAAAAGGGACTAGCGAGAACATTCAGTACTTC. This gives the protein CATQKGTSENIQYF.

This clonotype was recorded only once. This chain connects TRBV5-6 to TRBJ2-1, with D hard to call. CDR1 SGHDT and CDR2 YYEEEE come from the germline V gene. The V end was cut by 1 base, the J end by 2 bases, with 10 bases between. There are 15 residues in the CDR3. The CDR3 reads CASSLLDQTYNEQFF. CDR3 DNA: TGTGCCAGCAGCTTGCTAGACCAGACCTACAATGAGCAGTTCTTC.

The chain couples TRBV10-3 to TRBJ1-1, with D maybe TRBD1 (6 bases). V was trimmed by 3 bases and J by 8 bases, leaving 13 bases between them. The CDR3 contains 13 residues. CDR1 and CDR2 from the germline V gene are ENHRY and SYGVKD. The CDR3 DNA is TGTGCCATCAGTGAAAGGCAGGGGAGAGAAGCTTTCTTT. This codes for CAISERQGREAFF.

In its sample, this clonotype was seen a few times. The chain links TRBV5-1 to TRBJ2-3; D is uncertain. V lost 2 bases to trimming and J lost 2 bases, with 15 bases between them. CDR3 length: 16 amino acids. Germline V gives CDR1 SGHRS, CDR2 YFSETQ. CDR3 residues: CASSFASRDFTDTQYF. The CDR3 DNA sequence: TGCGCCAGCAGCTTCGCCTCTAGAGACTTCACAGATACGCAGTATTTT.

This chain connects TRBV6-6 to TRBJ2-7, with 8 nucleotides matching TRBD2. The germline V gene has CDR1 MNHNY and CDR2 SVGAGI (reference sequence). The V gene end was trimmed by 10 bases and the J gene end by 3 bases; junction bases not matched to a gene: 14. The CDR3 sequence is 15 residues long. CDR3 bases: TGTGCCACCAAGGAGAAGCGGGAGTATAACTACGAGCAGTACTTC. It encodes CATKEKREYNYEQYF.

The chain is built from TRBV4-1 and TRBJ2-7; D is unclear. The germline V gene has CDR1 MGHRA and CDR2 YSYEKL. The germline V and J ends were trimmed by 2 bases and 0 bases, with 8 bases remaining between them. The CDR3 runs 14 residues. The CDR3 sequence: CASSQLGSSYEQYF. CDR3 coding DNA: TGCGCCAGCAGCCAACTTGGCAGCTCCTACGAGCAGTACTTC.